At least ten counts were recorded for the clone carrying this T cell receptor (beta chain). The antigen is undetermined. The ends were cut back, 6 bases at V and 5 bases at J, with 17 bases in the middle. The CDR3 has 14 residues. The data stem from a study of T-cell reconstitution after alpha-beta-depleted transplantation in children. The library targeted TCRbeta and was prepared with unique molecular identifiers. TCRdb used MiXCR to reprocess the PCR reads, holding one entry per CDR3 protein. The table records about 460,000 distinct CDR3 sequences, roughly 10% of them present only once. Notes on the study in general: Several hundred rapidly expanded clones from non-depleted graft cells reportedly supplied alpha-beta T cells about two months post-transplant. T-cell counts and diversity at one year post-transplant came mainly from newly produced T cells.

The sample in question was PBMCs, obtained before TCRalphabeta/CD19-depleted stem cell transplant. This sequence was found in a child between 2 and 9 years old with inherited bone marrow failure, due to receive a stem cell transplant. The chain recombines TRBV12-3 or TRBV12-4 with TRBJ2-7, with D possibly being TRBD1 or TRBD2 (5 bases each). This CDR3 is CASRTGTFGDEQYF. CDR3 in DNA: TGTGCCAGCAGGACTGGGACCTTCGGGGACGAGCAGTACTTC.